Sequencing of this T cell receptor (beta chain) was carried out in a study of human T cells and chemical hapten exposure. About the research overall: TCR yields differed between samples (mainly from small differences in pooled library volume). The study's findings and limits: The study found that DPC sensitization did not change TCRs above 1 in 1000 frequency.

Sequencing started from total RNA isolated from unfractionated whole blood. Worth noting for this clonotype: Its antigen is still unknown.

Unique molecular identifiers were linked by the library to individual cDNA molecules. Original analysis: The median was about 100,000 TCRs per sample, ranging about 20,000 to 690,600. MiXCR, applied by TCRdb to the reads, yields one record per CDR3 protein. TCRdb's processing, not the study's, gives the V and J calls here. The sample includes about a thousand distinct CDR3 sequences, 83% seen only once; the top ten take approximately 6.4%. CDR1 is MNHEY, CDR2 SVGAGI, per germline. The CDR3 contains 10 residues. V trimming: 11 bases; J trimming: 3 bases; junction bases outside the gene matches: 0. The sample comprised whole blood. The V call is TRBV6-5, the J call TRBJ1-2; 7 bases align to TRBD1. This TCR was sampled from a human donor with alopecia, or a healthy volunteer (not recorded which). Some clones in this sample may be carry-over from other donors' samples. This table probably holds off-target reads from a library built for another chain. The CDR3 coding sequence is TGTGCCGACAGGGACTATGGCTACACCTTC. Residues: CADRDYGYTF.